This passage covers 11 T cell receptor beta chains from one sample sequenced in a study of blood T cell repertoires in COVID-19. The data were produced by immunoSEQ multiplex PCR, yet TCRdb's version contains in-frame clones alone and is incomplete. The table shows 50,000 to 65,000 clones, with 80% to 85% occurring only once. Sequenced: peripheral blood. The receptor source for this set is a man in his 60s with COVID-19, enrolled during active disease.

The CDR3 DNA follows: TGTGCCAGTAGTATAATCAGGGGAAGCAATCAGCCCCAGCATTTT. Its protein is CASSIIRGSNQPQHF. The chain links TRBV19 to TRBJ1-5, with a possible D match to TRBD1 (6 bases). Trimming shortened V by 2 bases and J by 1 base, and 9 bases separated the two germline ends. The CDR3 has 15 amino acids. Germline loops: CDR1 LNHDA, CDR2 SQIVND (reference sequence).

As for this clone: At one of its ends the junction is not consistent with the germline gene, which may arise from a read error. V and J are TRBV14 and TRBJ2-7, with 11 bases identical to TRBD2. There are 16 residues in the CDR3. In germline, CDR1 is SGHDN, CDR2 FVKESK. The CDR3 sequence: CASSQAGKVAGGVSDF. The CDR3 nucleotides are TGTGCCAGCAGCCAAGCCGGGAAAGTAGCGGGAGGGGTTTCAGACTTC.

The V call is TRBV30, the J call TRBJ2-3, with a weak D call TRBD2 (5 bases). CDR3 length equals 12 residues. CDR1 is GTSNPN and CDR2 is SVGIG in the germline V gene (reference sequence). V lost 5 bases, J lost 4 bases, and 10 bases lay in between. CDR3 DNA: TGTGCCTGGGGACGGGGAGCAGATACGCAGTATTTT. This gives the protein CAWGRGADTQYF. The full variable domain, its missing parts supplied by reference TRBV30 and TRBJ2-3, is SQTIHQWPATLVQPVGSPLSLECTVEGTSNPNLYWYRQAAGRGLQLLFYSVGIGQISSEVPQNLSASRPQDRQFILSSKKLLLSDSGFYLCAWGRGADTQYFGPGTRLTVL.

This chain uses TRBV5-4 with TRBJ2-5, with 7 bases aligning to TRBD1. Unmatched junction bases numbered 12, after V lost 2 bases and J lost 2 bases. The CDR3 spans 17 residues. CDR1 is SGHNT, CDR2 YYREEE, per germline (reference sequence). For the CDR3, the DNA is TGTGCCAGCAGCTTAGGCCCCCCCACAGGGGTACAAGAGACCCAGTACTTC. Translation gives CASSLGPPTGVQETQYF.

J is TRBJ1-4 and V is TRBV5-1; 9 positions agree with TRBD1. The CDR3 loop spans 15 amino acids. CDR1 SGHRS and CDR2 YFSETQ come from the germline V gene. V lost 5 bases, J lost 5 bases, and 7 bases stayed unmatched. DNA for the CDR3: TGCGCCAGCAGTATGACCGGGACAGGGAATGAAAAACTGTTTTTT. It specifies CASSMTGTGNEKLFF.

The chain joins TRBV6-5 to TRBJ1-4; tentative D call: TRBD1 (5 bases). The CDR3 is made up of 13 amino acids. The V end was cut by 2 bases, the J end by 8 bases, with 9 bases between. CDR1 and CDR2 (germline): MNHEY, SVGAGI. CDR3 loop: CASSYGDREKLFF. In DNA form, the CDR3 reads TGTGCCAGCAGTTACGGCGACAGAGAAAAACTGTTTTTT.

The chain combines TRBV11-2 with TRBJ2-7, with TRBD2 matching 7 bases. Germline trimming cut 1 base from V and 2 bases from J; bases unmatched to any gene: 5. The CDR3 extends over 15 amino acids. Germline V CDR1 and CDR2: SGHAT, FQNNGV. The DNA of the CDR3 is TGTGCCAGCAGCTTAGTGGCTAGCGGAGCCTACGAGCAGTACTTC. This sequence encodes CASSLVASGAYEQYF.

The genes are TRBV6-5 and TRBJ1-2; D might be TRBD1 (6 bases). V was pared by 5 bases and J by 2 bases, with 12 bases between. In germline, CDR1 is MNHEY, CDR2 SVGAGI. The CDR3 consists of 14 residues. DNA for the CDR3: TGTGCCAGCAGTCCTACCGGGACAAACTATGGCTACACCTTC. It translates to CASSPTGTNYGYTF.

The gene calls are TRBV29-1 and TRBJ1-2; a weak D match, TRBD1 (5 bases). The CDR3 has 13 amino acids. The germline gives CDR1 SQVTM, CDR2 ANQGSEA. With 6 bases removed from V and 2 bases from J, the gap between germline ends came to 13 bases. The CDR3, as DNA: TGCAGCGTCCCCGGGAGGGGCAACTATGGCTACACCTTC. Translating gives CSVPGRGNYGYTF.

The V and J genes are TRBV7-4 and TRBJ2-3; no clear D gene. CDR1 is SGHVT and CDR2 is SQSDAQ in the germline V gene. V was pared by 7 bases and J by 4 bases, with 9 bases between. This CDR3 comprises 12 residues. DNA for the CDR3: TGTGCCAGCACCCAAGTAGCAGATACGCAGTATTTT. This codes for CASTQVADTQYF.

Notes on this clone: Germline is not matched at one junction end, which may reflect a read error. This chain connects TRBV11-2 to TRBJ1-3; D not resolved. Germline V gene data show CDR1 as SGHAT and CDR2 as FQNNGV. The CDR3 extends over 16 amino acids. The CDR3 bases are TGTGCCAGCGGCTTAGATAGGCGCAGCGGTGGAAACACCATATATTTT. It yields the protein CASGLDRRSGGNTIYF.